Given below is one T cell receptor (beta chain) in context. Its antigen is unknown. The data were obtained in a study of T-cell memory formation after mild COVID-19. Study-wide background: In these data, TCR clusters were largely donor specific. Study-wide points: The study found balanced CD4/CD8 in clones contracting day 15 to 85 and a CD4+ lean in later expanders. Certain responding clones were present in pre-infection memory, suggesting participation of cross-reactive memory.

The ends were cut back, 1 base at V and 7 bases at J, with 17 bases in the middle. CDR1 is KGHSH, CDR2 LQKENI, per germline. This CDR3 is 16 amino acids long. The TCR alpha and TCR beta cDNA libraries, bearing sample barcodes and UMIs, were generated by 5'RACE using constant-segment primers. TCRdb analysed the 5' RACE reads with MiXCR anew, one entry per CDR3 protein. The sample contains fewer than 450,000 distinct CDR3 sequences, more than 20% of which appear only once. The sample was PBMCs or a T cell subset sorted from them (not recorded which). This receptor was identified in an adult woman who had mild COVID-19 (a few samples of this study predate the infection). Cell type and time point are not known. The V and J genes are TRBV18 and TRBJ1-5; TRBD1 might be the D (5 bases). CDR3 in amino acids: CASSPQPIGTRQPQHF. The CDR3 DNA is TGTGCCAGCTCACCACAACCCATTGGGACCAGGCAGCCCCAGCATTTT.